This TCR beta chain was obtained from a study of blood T cell repertoires in COVID-19. Study summary: PBMCs, B-cell-depleted T cells, or T cells were the source of the cDNA or gDNA that made up the material.

Germline lookup yields CDR1 SNHLY and CDR2 FYNNEI. V shed 8 bases, J shed 4 bases, and the junction held 9 bases outside the gene matches. CDR3 length: 15 amino acids. As originally analysed: Using reference gene primer amplification, nucleated cell counts were estimated. Repertoires were generated with immunoSEQ multiplex PCR, while TCRdb's copy carries only in-frame clones and drops some. V, J and clone size reflect that table, while D and trimming were determined from the DNA. The sample carries fewer than 200,000 clones, 88% recorded once. The genes are TRBV2 and TRBJ2-2; 8 bases match TRBD1. The sample consisted of peripheral blood. This clonotype was sampled from a man aged 45-60 years who had recovered from COVID-19. The CDR3 nucleotides are TGTGCCAGCGGTGTCCAACAGGGGGGCACCGGGGAGCTGTTTTTT. It yields the protein CASGVQQGGTGELFF.